Listed below are T cell receptor beta chains from one sample, sequenced in a study of blood T cell repertoires in COVID-19. Assay used: immunoSEQ multiplex PCR; TCRdb lists only in-frame clones, some missing. The sample yields 200,000 to 250,000 clones, 70% to 90% seen once. The sample comprised peripheral blood. The origin of the receptors is a man in his late teens or twenties with active or convalescent COVID-19. CDR3s include the opening cysteine and the closing phenylalanine or tryptophan. A D gene is named only where the DNA matches it firmly. Rows may omit the clone size; those that give it use once, few, many or a size class.

v_gene	d_gene	abundance	j_gene	CDR3nt	CDR3aa
TRBV18	TRBD2	NA	TRBJ2-3	TGTGCCAGCTCACCAAGGACTAGCGGGAGTGATACGCAGTATTTT	CASSPRTSGSDTQYF
TRBV28	TRBD1	once	TRBJ1-4	TGTGCCAGCAGTCCTGGACAGGGCGGTAATGAAAAACTGTTTTTT	CASSPGQGGNEKLFF
TRBV11-2	TRBD1	NA	TRBJ1-1	TGTGCCAGCAGCTCCGCACCGGGACAGGGGGCTGAAACTGAAGCTTTCTTT	CASSSAPGQGAETEAFF
TRBV6-5	TRBD2	once	TRBJ2-7	TGTGCCAGCAGTTGGGGGACTAGCGGGAACAGCTACGAGCAGTACTTC	CASSWGTSGNSYEQYF
TRBV10-2	NA	NA	TRBJ1-5	TGCGCCAGCAGGATGGGACACCTTAGCAATCAGCCCCAGCATTTT	CASRMGHLSNQPQHF
TRBV30	NA	NA	TRBJ2-7	TGTGCCTGGGAACCGGGACTTACCTACGAGCAGTACTTC	CAWEPGLTYEQYF
TRBV28	NA	NA	TRBJ2-7	TGTGCCAGCAGAACAGAGTCCTTAAAGTACTACGAGCAGTACTTC	CASRTESLKYYEQYF
TRBV6-2/TRBV6-3	TRBD2	NA	TRBJ2-7	TGTGCCAGCAGCTATAATCCCCTAGCGGGGGCTACCTACGAGCAGTACTTC	CASSYNPLAGATYEQYF
TRBV29-1	TRBD1	NA	TRBJ2-5	TGCAGCGGCTATGGACAGGGCCCAAGAGAGACCCAGTACTTC	CSGYGQGPRETQYF
TRBV6-1	TRBD2	NA	TRBJ2-7	TGTGCCAGCAGTGCGGGGACTAGCGGGATTCGGTCCTACGAGCAGTACTTC	CASSAGTSGIRSYEQYF
TRBV5-4	NA	NA	TRBJ2-1	TGTGCCAGCAGCTTGGGGGGGCCTTACAATGAGCAGTTCTTC	CASSLGGPYNEQFF
TRBV9	TRBD1	NA	TRBJ2-3	TGTGCCAGCAGCGTAGATATAGGGACAGGGAAAGATACGCAGTATTTT	CASSVDIGTGKDTQYF
TRBV30	NA	NA	TRBJ2-5	TGTGCCTGGAGTGCCGTCACAGGGACGGCCCAGTACTTC	CAWSAVTGTAQYF
TRBV28	NA	NA	TRBJ2-7	TGTGCCAGCAGTTTGCCTGACTTACTCTGGAGCGAGCAGTACTTC	CASSLPDLLWSEQYF
TRBV27	NA	NA	TRBJ1-2	TGTGCCAGCTCACTATCTCAAGGGGGAGGGGATTCAGGGGATGGCTACACCTTC	CASSLSQGGGDSGDGYTF
TRBV5-6	NA	NA	TRBJ1-5	TGTGCCAGCAGCCTGACCTTCAGGGGATTATATAGCAATCAGCCCCAGCATTTT	CASSLTFRGLYSNQPQHF
TRBV11-2	TRBD1	NA	TRBJ2-7	TGTGCCAGCAGCTCCCTCCAGGGGGCCATCGACTACGAGCAGTACTTC	CASSSLQGAIDYEQYF
TRBV19	NA	NA	TRBJ1-4	TGTGCCAGTAGTGTAAGAGGGCGTACAACTAATGAAAAACTGTTTTTT	CASSVRGRTTNEKLFF
TRBV9	TRBD2	NA	TRBJ2-7	TGTGCCAGCAACAGCGGGAGGGAAAGCTCCTACGAGCAGTACTTC	CASNSGRESSYEQYF
TRBV5-1	NA	NA	TRBJ1-1	TGCGCCAGCAGCTTACGTACAGGGACCATGAACACTGAAGCTTTCTTT	CASSLRTGTMNTEAFF